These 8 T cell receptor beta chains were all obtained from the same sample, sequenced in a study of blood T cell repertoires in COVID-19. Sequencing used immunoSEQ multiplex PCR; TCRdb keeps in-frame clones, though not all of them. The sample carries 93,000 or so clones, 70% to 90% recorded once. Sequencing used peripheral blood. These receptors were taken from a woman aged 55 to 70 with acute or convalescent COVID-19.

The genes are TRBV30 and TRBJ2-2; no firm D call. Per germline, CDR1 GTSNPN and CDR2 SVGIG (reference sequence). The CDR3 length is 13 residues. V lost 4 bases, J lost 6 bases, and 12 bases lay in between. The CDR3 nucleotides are TGTGCCTGGACAGGAAATACTGCCGGGGAGCTGTTTTTT. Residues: CAWTGNTAGELFF. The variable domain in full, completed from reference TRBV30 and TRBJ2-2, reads SQTIHQWPATLVQPVGSPLSLECTVEGTSNPNLYWYRQAAGRGLQLLFYSVGIGQISSEVPQNLSASRPQDRQFILSSKKLLLSDSGFYLCAWTGNTAGELFFGEGSRLTVL.

The CDR3 reads CSVSTGGRGYTF. CDR3 DNA: TGCAGCGTTTCGACAGGGGGCCGAGGCTACACCTTC. The chain employs TRBV29-1 and TRBJ1-2; 10 bases agree with TRBD1. Losses at the gene ends were 5 bases for V and 8 bases for J; bases not matched to a gene: 5. The CDR3 consists of 12 residues. In germline, CDR1 is SQVTM, CDR2 ANQGSEA.

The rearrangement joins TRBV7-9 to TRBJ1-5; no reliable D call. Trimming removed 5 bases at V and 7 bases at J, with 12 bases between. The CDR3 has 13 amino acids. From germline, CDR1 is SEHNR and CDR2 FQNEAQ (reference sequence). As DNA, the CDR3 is TGTGCCAGCAGCCCTGGCAGGTTGCAGCCCCAGCATTTT. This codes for CASSPGRLQPQHF.

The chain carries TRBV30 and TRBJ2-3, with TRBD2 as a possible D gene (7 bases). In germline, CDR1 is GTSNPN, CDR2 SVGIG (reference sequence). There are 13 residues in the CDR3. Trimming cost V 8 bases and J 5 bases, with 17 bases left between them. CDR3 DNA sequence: TGTGCCGGGGGGAGGGGGAGTCTAGATACGCAGTATTTT. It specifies CAGGRGSLDTQYF.

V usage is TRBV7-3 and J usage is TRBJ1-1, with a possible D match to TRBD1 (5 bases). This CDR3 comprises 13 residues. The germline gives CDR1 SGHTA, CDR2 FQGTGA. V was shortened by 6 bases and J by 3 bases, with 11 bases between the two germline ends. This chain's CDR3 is CASSSGGYTEAFF. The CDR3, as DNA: TGTGCCAGCAGTTCGGGGGGGTACACTGAAGCTTTCTTT.

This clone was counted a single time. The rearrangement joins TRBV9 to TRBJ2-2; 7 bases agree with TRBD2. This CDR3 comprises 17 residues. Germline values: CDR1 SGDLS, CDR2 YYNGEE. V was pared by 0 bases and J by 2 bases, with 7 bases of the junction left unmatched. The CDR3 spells CASSVVGGGSNTGELFF. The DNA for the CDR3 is TGTGCCAGCAGCGTAGTAGGTGGCGGGAGCAACACCGGGGAGCTGTTTTTT. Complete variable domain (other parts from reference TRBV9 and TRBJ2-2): DSGVTQTPKHLITATGQRVTLRCSPRSGDLSVYWYQQSLDQGLQFLIQYYNGEERAKGNILERFSAQQFPDLHSELNLSSLELGDSALYFCASSVVGGGSNTGELFFGEGSRLTVL.

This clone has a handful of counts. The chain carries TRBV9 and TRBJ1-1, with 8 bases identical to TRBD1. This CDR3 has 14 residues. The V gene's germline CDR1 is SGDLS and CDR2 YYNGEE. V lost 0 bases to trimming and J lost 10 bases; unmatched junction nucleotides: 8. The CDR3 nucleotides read TGTGCCAGCAGCGTAGCCACCTCAGGGGGCACAGCTTTCTTT. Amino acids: CASSVATSGGTAFF.

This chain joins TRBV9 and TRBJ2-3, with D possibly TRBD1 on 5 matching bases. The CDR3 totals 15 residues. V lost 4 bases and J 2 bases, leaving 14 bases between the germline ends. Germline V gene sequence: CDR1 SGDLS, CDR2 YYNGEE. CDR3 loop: CASSPQGDFTDTQYF. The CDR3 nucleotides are TGTGCCAGCAGCCCCCAGGGCGATTTCACAGATACGCAGTATTTT.